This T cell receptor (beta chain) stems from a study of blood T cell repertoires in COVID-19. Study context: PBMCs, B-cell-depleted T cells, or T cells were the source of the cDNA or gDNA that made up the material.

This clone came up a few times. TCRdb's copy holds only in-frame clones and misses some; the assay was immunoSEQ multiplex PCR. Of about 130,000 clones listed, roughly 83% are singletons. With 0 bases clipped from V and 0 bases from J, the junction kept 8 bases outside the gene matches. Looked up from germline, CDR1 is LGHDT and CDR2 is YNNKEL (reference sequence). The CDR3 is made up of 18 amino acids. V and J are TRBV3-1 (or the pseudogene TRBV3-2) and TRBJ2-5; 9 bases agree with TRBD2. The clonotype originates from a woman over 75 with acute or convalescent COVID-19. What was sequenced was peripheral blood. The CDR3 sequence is CASSQDHSGGPNQETQYF. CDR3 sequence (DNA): TGTGCCAGCAGCCAAGATCACAGCGGGGGGCCAAACCAAGAGACCCAGTACTTC.